The clone carrying this T cell receptor (beta chain) was seen only a few times. Antigen unknown. The sample is drawn from a study of naive and memory T cell subsets. Whole-study findings and limits: The RNA method is potentially sensitive to activation and differentiation changes.

TCR cDNA received a 3' ligated oligonucleotide that carried a UMI. Trimming removed 4 bases at V and 0 bases at J, with 4 bases between. CDR1 and CDR2 (germline): MNHEY, SMNVEV (reference sequence). The CDR3 covers 12 residues. Ligated cDNA underwent four rounds of PCR with nested alpha and beta constant region primers and SP2. In TCRdb, the 5' RACE reads were re-called with MiXCR into one record per CDR3 protein. The data show about 62,000 distinct CDR3 sequences, roughly 8.1% seen once. The chain employs TRBV27 and TRBJ2-7; D unresolved. The sequence came from a female donor in good health. The CDR3 bases are TGTGCCAGCAGTTCGAGCTCCTACGAGCAGTACTTC. Protein: CASSSSSYEQYF.